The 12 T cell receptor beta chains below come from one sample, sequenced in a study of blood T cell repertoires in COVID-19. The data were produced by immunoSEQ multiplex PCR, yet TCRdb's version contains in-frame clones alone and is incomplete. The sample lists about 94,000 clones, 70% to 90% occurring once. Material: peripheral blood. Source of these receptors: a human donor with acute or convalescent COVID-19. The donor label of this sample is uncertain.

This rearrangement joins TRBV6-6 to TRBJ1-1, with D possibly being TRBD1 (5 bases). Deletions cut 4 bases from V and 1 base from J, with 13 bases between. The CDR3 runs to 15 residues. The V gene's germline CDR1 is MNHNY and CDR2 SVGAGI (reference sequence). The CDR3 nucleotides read TGTGCCAGCAGTTCGCGACAGTGGAAGAACACTGAAGCTTTCTTT. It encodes CASSSRQWKNTEAFF.

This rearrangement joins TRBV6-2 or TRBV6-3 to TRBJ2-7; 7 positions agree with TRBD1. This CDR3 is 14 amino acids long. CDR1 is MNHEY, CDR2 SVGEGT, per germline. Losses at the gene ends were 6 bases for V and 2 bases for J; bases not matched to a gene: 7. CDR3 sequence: CASSYNRGAYEQYF. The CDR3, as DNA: TGTGCCAGCAGCTATAACAGGGGAGCCTACGAGCAGTACTTC.

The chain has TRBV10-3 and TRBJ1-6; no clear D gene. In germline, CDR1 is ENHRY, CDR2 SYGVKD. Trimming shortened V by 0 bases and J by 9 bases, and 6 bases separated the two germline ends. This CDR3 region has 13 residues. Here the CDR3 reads CAISESPGSPLHF. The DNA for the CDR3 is TGTGCCATCAGTGAGTCGCCAGGTTCACCCCTCCACTTT.

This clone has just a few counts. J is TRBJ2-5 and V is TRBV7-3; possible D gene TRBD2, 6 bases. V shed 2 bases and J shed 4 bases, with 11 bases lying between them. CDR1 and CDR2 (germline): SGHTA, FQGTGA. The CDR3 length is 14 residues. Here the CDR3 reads CASSLGGLGETQYF. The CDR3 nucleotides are TGTGCCAGCAGCTTAGGGGGGTTAGGAGAGACCCAGTACTTC.

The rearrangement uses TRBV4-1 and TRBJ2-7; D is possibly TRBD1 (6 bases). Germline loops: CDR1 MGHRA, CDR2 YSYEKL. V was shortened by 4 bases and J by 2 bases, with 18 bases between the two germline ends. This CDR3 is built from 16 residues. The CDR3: CASSRSSDSFPYEQYF. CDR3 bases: TGCGCCAGCAGCCGCAGCTCGGACAGCTTTCCCTACGAGCAGTACTTC.

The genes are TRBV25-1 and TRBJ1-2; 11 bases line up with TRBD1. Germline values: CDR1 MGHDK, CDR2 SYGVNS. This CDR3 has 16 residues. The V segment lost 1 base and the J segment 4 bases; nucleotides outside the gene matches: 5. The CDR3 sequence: CASSESRTGGSYGYTF. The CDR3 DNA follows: TGTGCCAGCAGTGAATCCCGGACAGGGGGCAGCTATGGCTACACCTTC.

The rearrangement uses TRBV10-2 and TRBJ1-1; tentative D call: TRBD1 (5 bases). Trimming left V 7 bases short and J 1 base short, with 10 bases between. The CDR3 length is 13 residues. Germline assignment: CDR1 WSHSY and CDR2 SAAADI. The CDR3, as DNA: TGCGCCAGCAACCTGGGGGGGAACACTGAAGCTTTCTTT. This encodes CASNLGGNTEAFF.

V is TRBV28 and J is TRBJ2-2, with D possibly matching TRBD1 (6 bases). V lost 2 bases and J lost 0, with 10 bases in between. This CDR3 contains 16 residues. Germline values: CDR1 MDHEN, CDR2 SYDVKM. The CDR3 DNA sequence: TGTGCCAGCAGTTTACACAGGGCTTCGAACACCGGGGAGCTGTTTTTT. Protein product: CASSLHRASNTGELFF.

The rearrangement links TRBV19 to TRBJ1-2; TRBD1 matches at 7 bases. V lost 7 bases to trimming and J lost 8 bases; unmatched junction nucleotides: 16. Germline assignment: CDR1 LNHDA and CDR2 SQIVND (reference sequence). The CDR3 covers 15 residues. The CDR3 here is CASTPSYRGGQGYTF. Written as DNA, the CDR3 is TGTGCCAGTACCCCAAGTTACAGGGGTGGTCAGGGCTACACCTTC.

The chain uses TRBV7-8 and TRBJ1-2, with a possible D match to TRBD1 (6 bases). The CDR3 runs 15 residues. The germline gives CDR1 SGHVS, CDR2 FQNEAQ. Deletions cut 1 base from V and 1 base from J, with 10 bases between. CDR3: CASSLGGRGNYGYTF. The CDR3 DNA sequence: TGTGCCAGCAGCTTAGGAGGCAGGGGTAACTATGGCTACACCTTC.

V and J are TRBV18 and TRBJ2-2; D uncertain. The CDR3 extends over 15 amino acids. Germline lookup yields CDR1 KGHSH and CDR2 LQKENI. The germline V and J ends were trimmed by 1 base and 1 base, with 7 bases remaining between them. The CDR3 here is CASSPRPGNTGELFF. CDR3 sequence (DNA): TGTGCCAGCTCACCACGGCCAGGGAACACCGGGGAGCTGTTTTTT.

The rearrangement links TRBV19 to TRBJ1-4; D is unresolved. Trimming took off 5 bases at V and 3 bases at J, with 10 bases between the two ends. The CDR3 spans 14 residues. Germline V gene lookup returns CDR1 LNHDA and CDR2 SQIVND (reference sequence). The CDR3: CASSDAVANEKLFF. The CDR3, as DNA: TGTGCCAGTAGTGATGCGGTCGCTAATGAAAAACTGTTTTTT.